These 4 T cell receptor beta chains were sequenced from one sample in a study of blood T cell repertoires in COVID-19. Sequencing was performed with immunoSEQ multiplex PCR; in TCRdb, only in-frame clones are kept and a portion is missing. The data contain about 48,000 clones, just over 90% of them singletons. Specimen: peripheral blood. These receptors were obtained from a man between 65 and 80 years old with acute or convalescent COVID-19.

V gene TRBV21-1 combines with J gene TRBJ1-1. TRBV21-1 is assigned pseudogene status. This CDR3 is 14 amino acids long. The CDR3 DNA sequence: TGTGCCAGCGAGCAGGACGGGGGGAACACTGAAGCTTTCTTT. Translating it yields CASEQDGGNTEAFF.

The genes are TRBV27 and TRBJ2-2; D is unresolved. Germline V gene data show CDR1 as MNHEY and CDR2 as SMNVEV (reference sequence). V lost 1 base and J 4 bases, leaving 7 bases between the germline ends. CDR3 length: 14 amino acids. The CDR3 protein is CASSLYASTGELFF. The CDR3, as DNA: TGTGCCAGCAGTTTATACGCGAGCACCGGGGAGCTGTTTTTT.

This chain uses TRBV4-1 with TRBJ1-4; D remains unclear. V lost 0 bases and J 3 bases, leaving 8 bases between the germline ends. The length of the CDR3 is 15 residues. CDR1 MGHRA and CDR2 YSYEKL come from the germline V gene. CDR3 sequence: CASSQEGSSNEKLFF. The CDR3 region has the DNA TGCGCCAGCAGCCAAGAGGGGAGTTCTAATGAAAAACTGTTTTTT.

In this sample, this clone turned up a few times. This chain uses TRBV27 with TRBJ2-3; D possibly corresponds to TRBD1 (6 bases). Trimming removed 8 bases at V and 0 bases at J, with 12 bases between. Per the germline V gene, CDR1 is MNHEY and CDR2 is SMNVEV (reference sequence). CDR3 length equals 14 residues. CDR3 nucleotide sequence: TGTGCCAGCGCAATGACAGGTAGCACAGATACGCAGTATTTT. This gives the protein CASAMTGSTDTQYF.